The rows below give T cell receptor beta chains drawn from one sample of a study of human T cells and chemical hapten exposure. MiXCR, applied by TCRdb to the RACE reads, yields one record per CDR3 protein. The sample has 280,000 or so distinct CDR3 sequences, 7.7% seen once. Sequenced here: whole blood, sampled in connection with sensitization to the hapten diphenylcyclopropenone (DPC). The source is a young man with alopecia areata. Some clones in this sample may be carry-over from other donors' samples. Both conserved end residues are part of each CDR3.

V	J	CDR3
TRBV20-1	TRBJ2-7	CSATPDRGQYEQYF
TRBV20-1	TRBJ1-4	CSAQDRRDEKLFF
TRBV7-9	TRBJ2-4	CASSRTKAKNIQYF
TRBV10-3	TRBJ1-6	CAIVDREGSPLHF
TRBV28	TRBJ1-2	CASSVQDYGYTF
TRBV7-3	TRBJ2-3	CASSRDRGGPDTQYF
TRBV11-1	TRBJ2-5	CASSPPGRYQETQYF
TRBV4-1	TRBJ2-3	CASSQDMVGRPQYF
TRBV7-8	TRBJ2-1	CASTGGMSTYNEQFF
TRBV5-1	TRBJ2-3	CASSLELNTDTQYF
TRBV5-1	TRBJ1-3	CASSSAGLNTIYF
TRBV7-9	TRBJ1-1	CASSRTGALNTEAFF
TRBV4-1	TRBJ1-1	CASSQVGGRFTEAFF
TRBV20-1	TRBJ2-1	CSASRGGDFNEQFF
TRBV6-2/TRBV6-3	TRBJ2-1	CASSSLRGEQFF
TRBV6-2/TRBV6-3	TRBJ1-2	CASRQQESNYGYTF
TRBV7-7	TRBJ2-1	CASSLAPVGGDEQFF
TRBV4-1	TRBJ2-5	CASSQVGGSTETQYF
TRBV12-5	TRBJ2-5	CASALTGGNRYQETQYF
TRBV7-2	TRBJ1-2	CASSPVARAGYTF
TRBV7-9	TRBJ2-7	CASSLAAGTVPYEQYF
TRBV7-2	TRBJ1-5	CASSRQGLQPQHF
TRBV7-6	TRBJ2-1	CASSLERPSSYNEQFF
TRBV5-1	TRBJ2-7	CASSPDPGGRDEQYF
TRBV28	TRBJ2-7	CASSLVRSYEQYF
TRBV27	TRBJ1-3	CASSSPVNTIYF
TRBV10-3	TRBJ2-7	CAISPGTSGGQHEQYF
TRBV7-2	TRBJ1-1	CAARGRPRGLLNTEAFF
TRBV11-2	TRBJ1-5	CASSLAGSNQPQHF
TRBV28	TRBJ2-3	CASETEGSTDTQYF
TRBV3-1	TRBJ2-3	CASSQGGVADTQYF
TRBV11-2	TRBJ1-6	CASRSEGQRNSPLHF
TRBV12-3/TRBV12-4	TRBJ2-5	CASTLNTKETQYF
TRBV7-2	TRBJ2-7	CASSFPDSGSSYEQYF
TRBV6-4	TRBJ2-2	CASSDSNIDTGELFF
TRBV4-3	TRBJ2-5	CASSQDFRAGGLQETQYF
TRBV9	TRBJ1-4	CASSVAGTAQKLFF
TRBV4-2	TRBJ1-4	CASSQGLGQGNEKLFF
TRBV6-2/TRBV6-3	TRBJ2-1	CASSPPIGGTYNEQFF
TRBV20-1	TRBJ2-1	CSAGQGAVSYNEQFF
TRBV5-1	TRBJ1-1	CASSLAQEAFF
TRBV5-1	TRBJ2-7	CASSLGQQSLYEQYF
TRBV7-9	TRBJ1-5	CASSLFGNSNQPQHF
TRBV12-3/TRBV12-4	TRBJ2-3	CASSSRRPTDTQYF
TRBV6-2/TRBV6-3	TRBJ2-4	CASSYVGGTAKNIQYF
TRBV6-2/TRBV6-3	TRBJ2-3	CASSPWDTQYF
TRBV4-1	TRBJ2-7	CASSQRPGTGGEQYF